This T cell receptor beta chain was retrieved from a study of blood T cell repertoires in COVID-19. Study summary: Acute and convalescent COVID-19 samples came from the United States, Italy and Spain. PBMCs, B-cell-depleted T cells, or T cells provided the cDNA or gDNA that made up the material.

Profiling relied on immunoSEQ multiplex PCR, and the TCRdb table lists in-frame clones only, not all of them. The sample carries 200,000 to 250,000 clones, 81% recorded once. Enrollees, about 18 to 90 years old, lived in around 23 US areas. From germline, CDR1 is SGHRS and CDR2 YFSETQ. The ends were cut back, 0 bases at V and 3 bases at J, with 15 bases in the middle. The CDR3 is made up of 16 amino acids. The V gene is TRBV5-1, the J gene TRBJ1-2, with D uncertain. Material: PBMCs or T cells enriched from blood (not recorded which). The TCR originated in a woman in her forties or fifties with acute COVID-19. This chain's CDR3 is CASSLAAAEPYYGYTF. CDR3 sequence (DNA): TGCGCCAGCAGCTTGGCCGCGGCGGAGCCATACTATGGCTACACCTTC.